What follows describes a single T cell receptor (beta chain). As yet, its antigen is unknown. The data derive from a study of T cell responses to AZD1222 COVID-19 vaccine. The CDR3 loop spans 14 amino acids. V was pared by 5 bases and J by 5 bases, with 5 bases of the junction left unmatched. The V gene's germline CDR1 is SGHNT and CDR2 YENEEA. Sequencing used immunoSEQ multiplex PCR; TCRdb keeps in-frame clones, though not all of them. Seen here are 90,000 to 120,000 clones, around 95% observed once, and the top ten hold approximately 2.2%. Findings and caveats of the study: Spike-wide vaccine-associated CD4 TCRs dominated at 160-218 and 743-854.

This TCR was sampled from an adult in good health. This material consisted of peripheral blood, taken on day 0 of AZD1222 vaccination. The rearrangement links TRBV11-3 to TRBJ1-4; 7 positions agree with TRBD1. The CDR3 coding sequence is TGTGCCAGCAGCGACGGGACAGCGAATGAAAAACTGTTTTTT. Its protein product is CASSDGTANEKLFF.